The 7 T cell receptor beta chains given below trace back to one sample, sequenced in a study of T cells in narcolepsy. This table comes from immunoSEQ multiplex PCR, and its TCRdb copy is limited to in-frame clones, with some not included. The repertoire includes tens of thousands of clones, about 91% of them detected once, and approximately 1.2% sits in the top ten. The sample was CD45RA- memory CD4+ T cells from PBMCs. These receptors originate from a human donor with narcolepsy.

Worth noting for this clone: The same CDR3 can be traced to other DNA sequences in this sample. The chain combines TRBV11-3 with TRBJ1-1; no clear D gene. The CDR3 is 14 residues long. Germline V gene lookup returns CDR1 SGHNT and CDR2 YENEEA. The germline V and J ends were trimmed by 3 bases and 0 bases, with 8 bases remaining between them. CDR3 coding DNA: TGTGCCAGCAGCTTCGGCGGAATGAACACTGAAGCTTTCTTT. This codes for CASSFGGMNTEAFF.

The chain carries TRBV11-3 and TRBJ2-3; possible D gene TRBD2, 6 bases. This CDR3 is built from 16 residues. Germline loops: CDR1 SGHNT, CDR2 YENEEA. V lost 7 bases and J 0 bases, leaving 17 bases between the germline ends. For the CDR3, the DNA is TGTGCCAGCACCTCGGAGGGGACTTTGAGCACAGATACGCAGTATTTT. Amino acids: CASTSEGTLSTDTQYF.

DNA of the CDR3: TGTGCCAGTAGTAGGCCGGGGGGAAGCGAAAAACTGTTTTTT. This sequence encodes CASSRPGGSEKLFF. This chain uses TRBV19 with TRBJ1-4; tentatively, D is TRBD1 (5 bases). The germline CDR1 and CDR2 sequences are LNHDA and SQIVND (reference sequence). This CDR3 is 14 amino acids long. V gave up 4 bases and J gave up 8 bases, with 14 bases separating them.

J is TRBJ1-1 and V is TRBV4-1, with D possibly matching TRBD1 (5 bases). From germline, CDR1 is MGHRA and CDR2 YSYEKL. CDR3 length: 16 residues. Between the trimmed V and J ends, which lost 5 bases and 1 base, there was a span of 17 bases. CDR3 region: CASSGSSMGRNTEAFF. CDR3 coding DNA: TGCGCCAGCAGCGGTTCGTCTATGGGGCGGAACACTGAAGCTTTCTTT.

The V and J genes are TRBV5-1 and TRBJ2-1, with no clear D. Germline CDR1 is SGHRS and CDR2 is YFSETQ. CDR3 length: 16 amino acids. V was shortened by 2 bases and J by 4 bases, with 16 bases between the two germline ends. CDR3 in DNA: TGCGCCAGCAGCTTTGAGGTGCAGAAATTTTACAATGAGCAGTTCTTC. It translates to CASSFEVQKFYNEQFF.

The chain couples TRBV6-6 to TRBJ1-6, with D maybe TRBD1 (6 bases). V gave up 7 bases and J gave up 7 bases, with 17 bases separating them. Germline V gene sequence: CDR1 MNHNY, CDR2 SVGAGI (reference sequence). There are 15 residues in the CDR3. The DNA for the CDR3 is TGTGCCAGCAAGACCGGACAGAGCGTCAATTCACCCCTCCACTTT. This gives the protein CASKTGQSVNSPLHF.

The chain joins TRBV30 to TRBJ1-1; tentatively, D is TRBD1 (5 bases). The CDR3 spans 13 residues. Per the germline V gene, CDR1 is GTSNPN and CDR2 is SVGIG (reference sequence). V shed 0 bases and J shed 4 bases, with 9 bases lying between them. The CDR3 region has the DNA TGTGCCTGGAGTGTACGGGGGAGCACTGAAGCTTTCTTT. Protein sequence: CAWSVRGSTEAFF.